What follows are 32 T cell receptor beta chains derived from one specimen sequenced in a study of molecular identifiers for immune sequencing clone quantification. TCRdb reprocessed the PCR reads via MiXCR and lists one record per CDR3 protein. The sample has about 10,000 distinct CDR3 sequences, 20% to 25% seen once. Sequencing was done on a sample of naive CD8+ T cells from blood, with Jurkat cell RNA spiked in. The subset: FACS-sorted CD8+CD4-CCR7+CD45RA+ naive T cells. The source is a human donor in good health. Some libraries in this study had Jurkat cell RNA spiked in.

This clonotype is medium-sized by share. The rearrangement joins TRBV5-4 to TRBJ2-7, with 9 bases that match TRBD1. CDR3 size: 13 residues. Unmatched junction bases numbered 3, after V lost 2 bases and J lost 6 bases. Germline CDR1 is SGHNT and CDR2 is YYREEE (reference sequence). The CDR3 sequence is CASSFDRGGEQYF. The CDR3 coding sequence is TGTGCCAGCAGCTTTGACAGGGGGGGCGAGCAGTACTTC.

Regarding this clonotype: A clone one base away is much larger, so this may be a read error. Given the absence of the conserved phenylalanine or tryptophan at the CDR3 end, a read error is likely. The rearrangement links TRBV20-1 to TRBJ2-7; D is perhaps TRBD2 (6 bases). The CDR3 covers 13 residues. Trimming removed 3 bases at V and 2 bases at J, with 11 bases between. Germline CDR1 is DFQATT and CDR2 is SNEGSKA (reference sequence). The CDR3 sequence: CSARGGEAYEQYL. Here the CDR3 DNA reads TGCAGTGCTAGGGGCGGGGAGGCCTACGAGCAGTACCTC.

This clonotype was found many times. The J gene is TRBJ1-2, the V gene TRBV19; 7 nucleotides match TRBD1. The CDR3 runs 16 residues. Trimming cost V 4 bases and J 3 bases; bases outside gene matches: 11. Germline values: CDR1 LNHDA, CDR2 SQIVND (reference sequence). The CDR3 region is CASSTPPGTDYYGYTF. The CDR3, as DNA: TGTGCCAGTAGTACCCCCCCCGGGACAGACTACTATGGCTACACCTTC.

There are many counts of this clonotype. The chain couples TRBV29-1 to TRBJ1-1; D is unresolved. This CDR3 region has 16 residues. From germline, CDR1 is SQVTM and CDR2 ANQGSEA. V lost 1 base and J lost 0, with 15 bases in between. The CDR3 DNA follows: TGCAGCGTTGAAGCCGCTTGGATCGGGGTGAACACTGAAGCTTTCTTT. It is translated as CSVEAAWIGVNTEAFF.

Relative to its sample, this clonotype is medium-sized. The chain is built from TRBV20-1 and TRBJ1-1; D uncertain. The CDR3 is 13 amino acids. Germline-derived CDR1 and CDR2 are DFQATT and SNEGSKA (reference sequence). V lost 6 bases, J lost 1 base, and 12 bases lay in between. The CDR3 DNA reads as TGCAGTGCGCGAGACCCCCAGAACACTGAAGCTTTCTTT. Its translation is CSARDPQNTEAFF.

This clonotype occurred many times. The J gene is TRBJ1-5, the V gene TRBV15, with TRBD1 as a possible D gene (5 bases). This CDR3 is built from 15 residues. The V end was cut by 1 base, the J end by 0 bases, with 7 bases between. Germline V CDR1 and CDR2: LNHNV, YYDKDF (reference sequence). The CDR3 nucleotides are TGTGCCACCAGCAGAGTCGGGGGTAGCAATCAGCCCCAGCATTTT. Its protein product is CATSRVGGSNQPQHF.

Relative to its sample, this clonotype is medium-sized. The chain combines TRBV27 with TRBJ2-7; 12 bases are shared with TRBD1. The germline CDR1 and CDR2 sequences are MNHEY and SMNVEV (reference sequence). V gave up 6 bases and J gave up 3 bases; unmatched junction bases: 6. The CDR3 runs to 15 residues. DNA for the CDR3: TGTGCCAGCAGCGCAGGGACAGGGGGCATCTACGAGCAGTACTTC. Translating it yields CASSAGTGGIYEQYF.

This clonotype is medium-sized within its sample. This chain connects TRBV6-2 or TRBV6-3 to TRBJ1-5, with D perhaps matching TRBD1 (6 bases). This CDR3 contains 14 residues. V was pared by 5 bases and J by 1 base, with 9 bases between. Germline-derived CDR1 and CDR2 are MNHEY and SVGEGT. This CDR3 reads CASSRGASNQPQHF. CDR3 DNA: TGTGCCAGCAGTAGGGGGGCGAGCAATCAGCCCCAGCATTTT.

Judged by abundance, this clonotype is medium-sized. The V gene is TRBV4-1, the J gene TRBJ1-5; D unresolved. V gave up 0 bases and J gave up 0 bases, with 15 bases separating them. CDR1 and CDR2 from the germline V gene are MGHRA and YSYEKL. The CDR3 sequence is 18 residues long. The CDR3 sequence is CASSQDPPAAYSNQPQHF. CDR3 bases: TGCGCCAGCAGCCAAGATCCGCCGGCAGCCTATAGCAATCAGCCCCAGCATTTT.

To note about this clonotype: A single base separates this from a much larger clone, so it may be a read error. This chain links TRBV12-3 or TRBV12-4 with TRBJ1-1; the D is unclear. This CDR3 has 17 amino acids. CDR3 residues: CAGSPVGDPWIIPEAFF. CDR3 sequence (DNA): TGTGCCGGCAGCCCCGTGGGTGATCCCTGGATTATCCCTGAAGCTTTCTTT.

By sample fraction, this clonotype is medium-sized. The genes are TRBV20-1 and TRBJ2-3; possible D gene TRBD2, 6 bases. Germline lookup yields CDR1 DFQATT and CDR2 SNEGSKA (reference sequence). V shed 6 bases and J shed 0 bases, with 16 bases lying between them. The length of the CDR3 is 15 residues. CDR3 region: CSAQEEGSSTDTQYF. CDR3 in DNA: TGCAGTGCCCAAGAGGAGGGTTCTAGCACAGATACGCAGTATTTT.

By share, this clonotype counts as medium-sized (0.01 to 0.1%). The V gene is TRBV4-3, the J gene TRBJ2-7; D uncertain. The CDR3 runs to 13 residues. The germline V gene encodes CDR1 LGHNA and CDR2 YSLEER. Trimming removed 0 bases from V and 3 bases from J, with 6 bases in between. For the CDR3, the DNA is TGCGCCAGCAGCCAAGAGCCAGGCTACGAGCAGTACTTC. Amino acids: CASSQEPGYEQYF.

The table lists this clonotype with a few counts. The J gene is TRBJ2-1, the V gene TRBV9; 13 positions agree with TRBD2. The CDR3 contains 13 residues. V trimming: 4 bases; J trimming: 11 bases; junction bases outside the gene matches: 3. Per the germline V gene, CDR1 is SGDLS and CDR2 is YYNGEE. CDR3 bases: TGTGCCAGCAGCTCCGGGACTAGCGGGAAGCAGTTCTTC. It is translated as CASSSGTSGKQFF.

This clonotype was detected many times. The chain combines TRBV7-8 with TRBJ1-1; no clear D gene. V gave up 6 bases and J gave up 1 base, with 18 bases separating them. There are 16 residues in the CDR3. Looked up from germline, CDR1 is SGHVS and CDR2 is FQNEAQ. The CDR3 nucleotides are TGTGCCAGCAGTCAGGTACCGGAGCTTCAGAACACTGAAGCTTTCTTT. Translating gives CASSQVPELQNTEAFF.

About this clonotype itself: A much larger clone sits a single nucleotide away, making a read error possible. This chain connects TRBV19 to TRBJ2-1; D might be TRBD2 (6 bases). The V gene lost 1 base and the J gene lost 9 bases, with 10 bases spanning the gap. The CDR3 is 13 amino acids. The germline CDR1 and CDR2 sequences are LNHDA and SQIVND (reference sequence). CDR3 sequence: CASSIGGDGEQFF. Here the CDR3 DNA reads TGTGCCAGTAGTATAGGGGGGGACGGTGAGCAGTTCTTC. The full variable domain, with the rest looked up from reference TRBV19 and TRBJ2-1, is DGGITQSPKYLFRKEGQNVTLSCEQNLNHDAMYWYRQDPGQGLRLIYYSQIVNDFQKGDIAEGYSVSREKKESFPLTVTSAQKNPTAFYLCASSIGGDGEQFFGPGTRLTVL.

In its sample, this clonotype ranks as medium-sized. The chain is built from TRBV6-1 and TRBJ1-3; 7 nucleotides line up with TRBD1. Looked up from germline, CDR1 is MNHNS and CDR2 is SASEGT. The CDR3 is 14 residues long. J lost 0 bases, V lost 8 bases, and 4 bases had no gene match. CDR3 sequence reads: CASGDRASGNTIYF. As DNA, the CDR3 is TGTGCCAGCGGAGACAGGGCCTCTGGAAACACCATATATTTT.

This clonotype rates as medium-sized. This chain joins TRBV20-1 and TRBJ2-7; TRBD1 or TRBD2 may be the D gene (5 bases each). Germline assignment: CDR1 DFQATT and CDR2 SNEGSKA (reference sequence). V lost 0 bases and J lost 6, with 15 bases in between. The CDR3 is 14 residues long. CDR3 amino acids: CSARDRLARAEQYF. CDR3 DNA: TGCAGTGCTAGAGATCGGCTAGCCAGGGCCGAGCAGTACTTC.

Ten or more counts support this clonotype. The CDR3 DNA sequence: TGTGCCAGCAGTTTTGCTGGGGCCAACGTCCTGACTTTC. Translated, it gives CASSFAGANVLTF. The chain is built from TRBV12-3 or TRBV12-4 and TRBJ2-6; D call uncertain. CDR3 length: 13 residues. The V end lost 3 bases, the J end lost 2 bases, and 2 bases lay between the germline ends.

This clonotype was picked up many times. V is TRBV2 and J is TRBJ2-7; 7 bases are a match to TRBD1. Germline lookup yields CDR1 SNHLY and CDR2 FYNNEI. Losses at the gene ends were 4 bases for V and 2 bases for J; bases not matched to a gene: 5. The CDR3 extends over 14 amino acids. The CDR3 sequence: CASSAQGPTYEQYF. The CDR3 DNA reads TGTGCCAGCAGTGCACAGGGGCCAACCTACGAGCAGTACTTC.

For this clonotype: One base away lies a much larger clone, so this may be a sequencing read error. The chain joins TRBV7-9 to TRBJ2-7, with D perhaps matching TRBD2 (6 bases). The germline CDR1 and CDR2 sequences are SEHNR and FQNEAQ (reference sequence). The V and J ends lost 8 bases and 0 bases respectively, with 14 bases between them. The CDR3 totals 14 residues. DNA of the CDR3: TGTGCCAGCTCTGGAGGGCTAGGCTCCTACGAGCAGTACTTC. Translation: CASSGGLGSYEQYF.

This clonotype has a count of ten or more. The gene calls are TRBV19 and TRBJ2-5; D may correspond to TRBD1 or TRBD2 (5 bases each). CDR3 length equals 12 residues. Trimming took 3 bases from V and 4 from J, leaving 6 bases between them. CDR1 and CDR2 from the germline V gene are LNHDA and SQIVND (reference sequence). DNA for the CDR3: TGTGCCAGTAGTATCGGGGCAGAGACCCAGTACTTC. Its protein is CASSIGAETQYF.

This clonotype counts as medium-sized (0.01 to 0.1%). The rearrangement uses TRBV7-2 and TRBJ1-1; no firm D call. The germline gives CDR1 SGHTA, CDR2 FQGNSA. V was clipped by 2 bases and J by 4 bases, with 14 bases between them. This CDR3 is built from 15 residues. CDR3 in DNA: TGTGCCAGCAGCTTATCTCCTGTGGGAGGCACTGAAGCTTTCTTT. The encoded protein is CASSLSPVGGTEAFF. The full variable domain, with the rest looked up from reference TRBV7-2 and TRBJ1-1, is GAGVSQSPSNKVTEKGKDVELRCDPISGHTALYWYRQSLGQGLEFLIYFQGNSAPDKSGLPSDRFSAERTGGSVSTLTIQRTQQEDSAVYLCASSLSPVGGTEAFFGQGTRLTVV.

This sequence joins TRBV12-3 or TRBV12-4 and TRBJ2-5; D call uncertain. The length of the CDR3 is 13 residues. Trimming took 4 bases from V and 5 from J, leaving 11 bases between them. The CDR3 sequence is CASSSYGYETQYF. The CDR3 DNA follows: TGTGCCAGCAGTTCATATGGGTACGAGACCCAGTACTTC.

Concerning this clonotype itself: A much bigger clone sits one base away, suggesting this may be a read error. The V call is TRBV7-3, the J call TRBJ2-3; 9 bases agree with TRBD1. Germline values: CDR1 SGHTA, CDR2 FQGTGA. V lost 5 bases, J lost 6 bases, and 6 bases stayed unmatched. CDR3 size: 14 residues. CDR3 loop: CASSQTGGRDTQYF. CDR3 in DNA: TGTGCCAGCAGCCAGACAGGGGGGCGGGATACGCAGTATTTT.

The sample holds many counts of this clonotype. J is TRBJ1-1 and V is TRBV9; 10 bases fit TRBD1. Trimming at V came to 4 bases and at J to 3 bases, leaving 9 bases not matched to a gene. CDR1 SGDLS and CDR2 YYNGEE come from the germline V gene. The CDR3 is made up of 16 amino acids. CDR3 protein: CASSTHPGTGDTEAFF. CDR3 sequence (DNA): TGTGCCAGCAGCACACATCCTGGGACAGGGGACACTGAAGCTTTCTTT.

A note on this clonotype: At one boundary the junction diverges from the germline segment, which might be a read error. The chain combines TRBV24-1 with TRBJ2-1; D not resolved. Germline loops: CDR1 KGHDR, CDR2 SFDVKD. The CDR3 is made up of 13 amino acids. The CDR3: CATCDWGCNEQFF. CDR3 bases: TGTGCCACCTGTGATTGGGGTTGCAATGAGCAGTTCTTC.

By sample fraction, this clonotype is medium-sized. The chain uses TRBV6-2 or TRBV6-3 and TRBJ1-5; D might be TRBD1 (6 bases). V lost 4 bases and J 2 bases, leaving 12 bases between the germline ends. This CDR3 is 15 amino acids long. Germline CDR1 MNHEY, CDR2 SVGEGT. Written as DNA, the CDR3 is TGTGCCAGCAGTTTCAGCAGGGGTGGCAATCAGCCCCAGCATTTT. This gives the protein CASSFSRGGNQPQHF.

By proportion, this clonotype is medium-sized. The rearrangement links TRBV29-1 to TRBJ2-3; the match to TRBD2 covers 7 bases. The CDR3 sequence is 14 residues long. Germline V CDR1 and CDR2: SQVTM, ANQGSEA. V trimming: 6 bases; J trimming: 4 bases; junction bases outside the gene matches: 10. DNA for the CDR3: TGCAGCGTCGAAAGTGGTCTAGCGGCAGATACGCAGTATTTT. It translates to CSVESGLAADTQYF.

This clonotype is medium-sized in the sample. The genes are TRBV2 and TRBJ2-3; 8 nucleotides line up with TRBD1. The CDR3 sequence is 15 residues long. Trimming removed 6 bases from V and 0 bases from J; junction bases left unmatched: 5. The germline gives CDR1 SNHLY, CDR2 FYNNEI. This chain's CDR3 is CASRETGDSTDTQYF. In DNA, the CDR3 is TGTGCCAGCAGAGAGACAGGGGACAGCACAGATACGCAGTATTTT.

A word on this clonotype: A much larger clone sits a single nucleotide away, making a read error possible. The V and J genes are TRBV19 and TRBJ2-1; weak D call: TRBD1 (5 bases). There are 12 residues in the CDR3. Germline V gene data show CDR1 as LNHDA and CDR2 as SQIVND (reference sequence). CDR3 bases: TGTGCCAGTAGCCCCCAGGGTAGTGAGCAGTCCTTC. Amino acids: CASSPQGSEQSF.

By share, this clonotype counts as medium-sized. V usage is TRBV6-4 and J usage is TRBJ2-3; D gene uncertain. Germline V gene data show CDR1 as MRHNA and CDR2 as SNTAGT. The CDR3 is made up of 16 amino acids. Trimming took off 0 bases at V and 5 bases at J, with 15 bases between the two ends. CDR3 in amino acids: CASSDSTQLGLDTQYF. CDR3 sequence (DNA): TGTGCCAGCAGTGACTCTACCCAGTTAGGGTTAGATACGCAGTATTTT.

The chain is built from TRBV6-2 or TRBV6-3 and TRBJ2-1; TRBD2 aligns across 12 bases. This CDR3 comprises 15 residues. The germline V gene encodes CDR1 MNHEY and CDR2 SVGEGT. Trimming took 6 bases from V and 8 from J; bases not matched to a gene: 8. CDR3 sequence reads: CASSRLAGAYDEQFF. The CDR3 coding sequence is TGTGCCAGCAGCCGACTAGCGGGAGCTTATGATGAGCAGTTCTTC.